Listed here are 20 T cell receptor beta chains from one sample, sequenced in a study of blood T cell repertoires in COVID-19 (dated by TCRdb to the early 2020s). Libraries were prepared through the immunoSEQ multiplex PCR assay. Sourced from immuneACCESS, this table was stored by TCRdb with only in-frame sequences that have V and J called. A share of the clones is absent; for the studies checked, an unresolved V gene accounts for under half, and the remainder has no known explanation. The sample yields 200,000 to 300,000 clones; 83% were counted once. Clones ranked in the top ten supply roughly 5% of the sample. Sequenced sample: peripheral blood. These receptors were collected from a human donor in a cohort sampled during active COVID-19.

The chain uses TRBV5-8 and TRBJ1-1; D is uncertain. The CDR3 runs to 14 residues. The V and J ends lost 3 bases and 4 bases respectively, with 13 bases between them. The germline CDR1 and CDR2 sequences are SGHTS and YDEGEE. Here the CDR3 reads CASSWTGGSTEAFF. The CDR3 nucleotides are TGTGCCAGCAGCTGGACCGGCGGGAGCACTGAAGCTTTCTTT. The full variable domain, in which reference TRBV5-8 and TRBJ1-1 provide the parts outside the CDR3, is EAGVTQSPTHLIKTRGQQATLRCSPISGHTSVYWYQQALGLGLQFLLWYDEGEERNRGNFPPRFSGRQFPNYSSELNVNALELEDSALYLCASSWTGGSTEAFFGQGTRLTVV.

The chain couples TRBV7-2 to TRBJ1-3; D is perhaps TRBD1 (6 bases). Germline CDR1 SGHTA, CDR2 FQGNSA. V lost 4 bases and J 7 bases, leaving 17 bases between the germline ends. This CDR3 contains 15 residues. The CDR3 reads CASSSAGVSGNTIYF. CDR3 sequence (DNA): TGTGCCAGCAGCTCGGCAGGGGTTTCCGGCAACACCATATATTTT.

V gene TRBV5-4 combines with J gene TRBJ1-4; 7 bases agree with TRBD1. V lost 5 bases to trimming and J lost 6 bases; unmatched junction nucleotides: 10. The CDR3 consists of 15 residues. Germline V gene sequence: CDR1 SGHNT, CDR2 YYREEE (reference sequence). This chain's CDR3 is CASRARTGPDEKLFF. CDR3 in DNA: TGTGCCAGCAGAGCGAGGACAGGCCCGGATGAAAAACTGTTTTTT.

The chain couples TRBV7-8 to TRBJ1-2; 9 positions agree with TRBD1. The trim removed 5 bases at V and 1 base at J, leaving 11 bases unmatched. Per germline, CDR1 SGHVS and CDR2 FQNEAQ. This CDR3 is built from 17 residues. The CDR3 DNA sequence: TGTGCCAGCAGCACCAGCCCTGGACAGGGGATTAACTATGGCTACACCTTC. Encoded protein: CASSTSPGQGINYGYTF.

V and J are TRBV30 and TRBJ1-5; D is unresolved. Trimming removed 1 base at V and 7 bases at J, with 17 bases between. Germline V CDR1 and CDR2: GTSNPN, SVGIG (reference sequence). The CDR3 contains 15 residues. The CDR3: CAWSGVGRVGQPQHF. As DNA, the CDR3 is TGTGCCTGGAGTGGAGTAGGGAGGGTGGGGCAGCCCCAGCATTTT.

V gene TRBV4-2 combines with J gene TRBJ2-7; TRBD2 matches 8 bases. The J segment lost 5 bases and the V segment lost 2 bases, leaving 14 bases of the junction unmatched. CDR3 size: 17 residues. The germline CDR1 and CDR2 sequences are LGHNA and YNFKEQ. The CDR3 sequence is CASSQWRMSGGINEQYF. The DNA of the CDR3 is TGTGCCAGCAGCCAATGGAGGATGAGCGGGGGTATCAACGAGCAGTACTTC.

This chain joins TRBV19 and TRBJ1-5, with D possibly being TRBD1 (5 bases). Germline CDR1 is LNHDA and CDR2 is SQIVND (reference sequence). The CDR3 sequence is 17 residues long. The V end was cut by 5 bases, the J end by 0 bases, with 17 bases between. Here the CDR3 reads CASSSSDRSYSNQPQHF. The CDR3 nucleotides read TGTGCCAGTAGTTCTTCCGACAGATCTTATAGCAATCAGCCCCAGCATTTT.

The V gene is TRBV3-1 (or the pseudogene TRBV3-2), the J gene TRBJ2-3; 10 nucleotides align to TRBD1. Per germline, CDR1 LGHDT and CDR2 YNNKEL (reference sequence). Trimming took 4 bases from V and 2 from J; bases not matched to a gene: 9. CDR3 length: 17 amino acids. The CDR3, as DNA: TGTGCCAGCAGCCCGGGACAGGGGACAGCGACCACAGATACGCAGTATTTT. Protein sequence: CASSPGQGTATTDTQYF.

This clone has a single count. V gene TRBV29-1 combines with J gene TRBJ2-1; possible D gene TRBD2, 6 bases. The CDR3 length is 14 residues. Germline V gives CDR1 SQVTM, CDR2 ANQGSEA. Trimming left V 7 bases short and J 6 bases short, with 19 bases between. Here the CDR3 DNA reads TGCAGCGCTCGCCTCACGGGAGAGGGCAATGAGCAGTTCTTC. As protein: CSARLTGEGNEQFF.

The V gene is TRBV5-6, the J gene TRBJ1-4; D might be TRBD1 (5 bases). Looked up from germline, CDR1 is SGHDT and CDR2 is YYEEEE. V was cut by 2 bases and J by 7 bases, with 9 bases left in between. The CDR3 covers 13 residues. CDR3 residues: CASSFGQGEKLFF. CDR3 coding DNA: TGTGCCAGCAGCTTCGGACAAGGTGAAAAACTGTTTTTT. Looking up the rest from reference TRBV5-6 and TRBJ1-4 gives the full variable domain: DAGVTQSPTHLIKTRGQQVTLRCSPKSGHDTVSWYQQALGQGPQFIFQYYEEEERQRGNFPDRFSGHQFPNYSSELNVNALLLGDSALYLCASSFGQGEKLFFGSGTQLSVL.

The chain couples TRBV9 to TRBJ2-1, with TRBD2 matching 10 bases. CDR3 size: 14 residues. The junction had 9 bases not matched to a gene; V was cut back by 0 bases and J by 15 bases. CDR1 is SGDLS, CDR2 YYNGEE, per germline. The CDR3, as DNA: TGTGCCAGCAGCGTAGCGGCTAGCGGGGGAGGGCTGTTCTTC. Protein product: CASSVAASGGGLFF.

This clone was found a few times. This chain uses TRBV7-9 with TRBJ2-7; TRBD2 aligns across 13 bases. Germline loops: CDR1 SEHNR, CDR2 FQNEAQ (reference sequence). The CDR3 covers 19 residues. With 5 bases clipped from V and 2 bases from J, the junction kept 15 bases outside the gene matches. The CDR3 spells CASSALLGRGTSGAYEQYF. The CDR3 coding sequence is TGTGCCAGCAGCGCCCTATTAGGGCGGGGGACTAGCGGGGCCTACGAGCAGTACTTC.

This chain uses TRBV14 with TRBJ2-2; D remains unclear. Trimming shortened V by 1 base and J by 0 bases, and 9 bases separated the two germline ends. Germline V CDR1 and CDR2: SGHDN, FVKESK. This CDR3 region has 16 residues. In DNA form, the CDR3 reads TGTGCCAGCAGCCAAGTTTCTACCGCGAACACCGGGGAGCTGTTTTTT. It encodes CASSQVSTANTGELFF. Based on the CDR3 plus reference TRBV14 and TRBJ2-2, the full variable domain is EAGVTQFPSHSVIEKGQTVTLRCDPISGHDNLYWYRRVMGKEIKFLLHFVKESKQDESGMPNNRFLAERTGGTYSTLKVQPAELEDSGVYFCASSQVSTANTGELFFGEGSRLTVL.

The chain joins TRBV5-1 to TRBJ2-3; D gene uncertain. Germline values: CDR1 SGHRS, CDR2 YFSETQ. The CDR3 is 15 amino acids. V lost 0 bases and J lost 6, with 14 bases in between. Written as DNA, the CDR3 is TGCGCCAGCAGCTTGGGACAAGGTGTCAAGGATACGCAGTATTTT. Encoded protein: CASSLGQGVKDTQYF.

This chain connects TRBV12-3 or TRBV12-4 to TRBJ2-7; D not certain. The CDR3 has 12 amino acids. V gave up 6 bases and J gave up 2 bases, with 8 bases separating them. CDR3 sequence: CASSPSPYEQYF. In nucleotides, the CDR3 is TGTGCCAGCAGCCCGTCCCCCTACGAGCAGTACTTC.

In DNA, the CDR3 is TGTGCCAGCAGCCAGGTGCCGGGACAGTTCGGAAACACCATATATTTT. The encoded protein is CASSQVPGQFGNTIYF. V is TRBV2 and J is TRBJ1-3; 7 positions agree with TRBD1. CDR1 is SNHLY, CDR2 FYNNEI, per germline. V was clipped by 6 bases and J by 4 bases; unmatched bases: 12. The CDR3 length is 16 residues.

This chain uses TRBV27 with TRBJ2-5, with 11 bases identical to TRBD2. The CDR3 totals 23 residues. Germline CDR1 MNHEY, CDR2 SMNVEV (reference sequence). V was clipped by 6 bases and J by 5 bases; unmatched bases: 32. In DNA, the CDR3 is TGTGCCAGCAGCCTCGCCGGACCCATGGGTCTAGCGGGAGGAAAGGGTAGTCGGGAGACCCAGTACTTC. This sequence encodes CASSLAGPMGLAGGKGSRETQYF.

V and J are TRBV9 and TRBJ2-3; D might be TRBD1 (7 bases). This CDR3 contains 16 residues. CDR1 and CDR2 from the germline V gene are SGDLS and YYNGEE. V was pared by 3 bases and J by 5 bases, with 19 bases between. The CDR3: CASSDLRRQGGDTQYF. The CDR3 nucleotides are TGTGCCAGCAGCGACCTCCGCCGACAGGGAGGAGATACGCAGTATTTT. Using reference TRBV9 and TRBJ2-3 for the parts outside the CDR3, the full variable domain is DSGVTQTPKHLITATGQRVTLRCSPRSGDLSVYWYQQSLDQGLQFLIQYYNGEERAKGNILERFSAQQFPDLHSELNLSSLELGDSALYFCASSDLRRQGGDTQYFGPGTRLTVL.

This rearrangement joins TRBV7-2 to TRBJ2-7, with 7 bases identical to TRBD2. Germline-derived CDR1 and CDR2 are SGHTA and FQGNSA. The CDR3 loop spans 15 amino acids. The trim removed 9 bases at V and 7 bases at J, leaving 18 bases unmatched. The CDR3 sequence: CASEVGGGPFGEQYF. CDR3 DNA: TGTGCCAGTGAGGTGGGGGGAGGGCCGTTTGGGGAGCAGTACTTC.

The chain employs TRBV30 and TRBJ2-1; 10 bases align to TRBD2. V was clipped by 2 bases and J by 4 bases; unmatched bases: 8. The CDR3 is 16 amino acids. Per the germline V gene, CDR1 is GTSNPN and CDR2 is SVGIG (reference sequence). The CDR3 here is CAWSSILAGVYNEQFF. The CDR3 nucleotides read TGTGCCTGGAGTTCCATCCTAGCGGGGGTATACAATGAGCAGTTCTTC.